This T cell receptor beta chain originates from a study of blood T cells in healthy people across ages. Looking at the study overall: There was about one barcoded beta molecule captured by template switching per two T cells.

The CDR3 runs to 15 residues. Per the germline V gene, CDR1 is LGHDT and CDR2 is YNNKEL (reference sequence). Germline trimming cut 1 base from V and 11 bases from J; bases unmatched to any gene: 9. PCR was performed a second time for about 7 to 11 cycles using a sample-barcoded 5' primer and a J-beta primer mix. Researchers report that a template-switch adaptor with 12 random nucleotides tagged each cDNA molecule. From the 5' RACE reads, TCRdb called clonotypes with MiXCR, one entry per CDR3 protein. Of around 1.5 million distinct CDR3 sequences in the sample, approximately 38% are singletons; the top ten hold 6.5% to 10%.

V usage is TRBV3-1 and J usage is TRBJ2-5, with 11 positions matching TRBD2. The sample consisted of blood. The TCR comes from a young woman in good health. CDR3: CASSQVTSGGNEQYF. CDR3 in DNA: TGTGCCAGCAGCCAAGTAACTAGCGGGGGAAATGAGCAGTACTTC.